This T cell receptor beta chain was recorded in a study of T cell responses to AZD1222 COVID-19 vaccine. Findings and limits, study-wide: The study identified only six AZD1222 recipients as seropositive at baseline. Clonal diversity was possibly underestimated, and the donors were mostly white British, with more females. Spike was spanned by vaccine-associated CD4 TCRs, with dominance at 160-218 and 743-854. Among spike-specific TCRs, nearly half reportedly target unmutated variant regions.

As for this clone: The antigen is not known.

Clones were sequenced by immunoSEQ multiplex PCR, and TCRdb holds only the in-frame ones, with some missing. The sample carries some 100,000 clones, approximately 91% recorded once. Trimming stripped 3 bases from V and 1 base from J, with 10 bases between. The germline gives CDR1 SGHRS, CDR2 YFSETQ. CDR3 size: 14 residues. This receptor was taken from an adult in good health. This specimen was peripheral blood, taken on day 0 of AZD1222 vaccination. This chain uses TRBV5-1 with TRBJ1-1; D gene unclear. The CDR3 DNA reads TGCGCCAGCAGCTCGACCGCGGGGAACACTGAAGCTTTCTTT. It translates to CASSSTAGNTEAFF.